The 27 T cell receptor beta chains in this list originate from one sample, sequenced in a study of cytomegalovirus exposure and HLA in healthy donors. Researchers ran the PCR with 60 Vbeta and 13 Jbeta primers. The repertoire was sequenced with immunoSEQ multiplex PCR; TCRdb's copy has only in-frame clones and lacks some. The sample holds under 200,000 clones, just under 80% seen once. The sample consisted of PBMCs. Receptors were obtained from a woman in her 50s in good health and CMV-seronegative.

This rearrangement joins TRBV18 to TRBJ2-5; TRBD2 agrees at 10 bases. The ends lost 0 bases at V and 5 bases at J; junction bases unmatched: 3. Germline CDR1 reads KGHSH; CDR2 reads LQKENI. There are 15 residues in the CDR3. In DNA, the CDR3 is TGTGCCAGCTCACCACCATTAGCGGGAGGCGAGACCCAGTACTTC. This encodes CASSPPLAGGETQYF. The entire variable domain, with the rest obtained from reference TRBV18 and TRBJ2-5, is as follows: NAGVMQNPRHLVRRRGQEARLRCSPMKGHSHVYWYRQLPEEGLKFMVYLQKENIIDESGMPKERFSAEFPKEGPSILRIQQVVRGDSAAYFCASSPPLAGGETQYFGPGTRLLVL.

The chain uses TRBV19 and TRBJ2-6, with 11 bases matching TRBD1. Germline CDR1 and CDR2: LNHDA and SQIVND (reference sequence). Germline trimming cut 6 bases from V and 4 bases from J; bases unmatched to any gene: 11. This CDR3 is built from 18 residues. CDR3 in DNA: TGTGCCAGTAGGACTTGGACAGGGGGCGTCAGGGGGGCCAACGTCCTGACTTTC. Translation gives CASRTWTGGVRGANVLTF.

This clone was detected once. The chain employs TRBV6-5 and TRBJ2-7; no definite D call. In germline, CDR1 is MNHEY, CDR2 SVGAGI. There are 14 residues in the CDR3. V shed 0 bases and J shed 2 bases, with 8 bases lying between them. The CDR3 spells CASSYSRLTYEQYF. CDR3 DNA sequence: TGTGCCAGCAGTTACTCGCGGCTGACCTACGAGCAGTACTTC.

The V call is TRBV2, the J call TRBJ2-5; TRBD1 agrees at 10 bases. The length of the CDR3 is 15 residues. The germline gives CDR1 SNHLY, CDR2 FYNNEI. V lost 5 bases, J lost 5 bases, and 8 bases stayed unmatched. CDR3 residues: CASSPDRGPSETQYF. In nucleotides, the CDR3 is TGTGCCAGCAGTCCCGACAGGGGGCCTTCGGAGACCCAGTACTTC.

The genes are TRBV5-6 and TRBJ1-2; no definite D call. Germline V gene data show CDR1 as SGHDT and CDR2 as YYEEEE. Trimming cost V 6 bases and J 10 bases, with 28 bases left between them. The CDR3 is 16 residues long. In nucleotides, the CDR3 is TGTGCCAGCACCCCCCCGGGTGTCGGGTTGGTCGCTGACTACACCTTC. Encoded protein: CASTPPGVGLVADYTF. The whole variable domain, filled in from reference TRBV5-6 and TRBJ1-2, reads DAGVTQSPTHLIKTRGQQVTLRCSPKSGHDTVSWYQQALGQGPQFIFQYYEEEERQRGNFPDRFSGHQFPNYSSELNVNALLLGDSALYLCASTPPGVGLVADYTFGSGTRLTVV.

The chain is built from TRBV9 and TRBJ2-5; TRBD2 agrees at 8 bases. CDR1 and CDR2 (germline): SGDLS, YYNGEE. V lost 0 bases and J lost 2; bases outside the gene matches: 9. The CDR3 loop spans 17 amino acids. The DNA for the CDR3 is TGTGCCAGCAGCGTAGCTACAGGGACTAGAGGACAAGAGACCCAGTACTTC. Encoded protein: CASSVATGTRGQETQYF.

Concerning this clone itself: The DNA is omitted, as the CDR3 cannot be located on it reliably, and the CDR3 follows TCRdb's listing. CDR3 sequence reads: CASSLFLSQASTQYF. V gene TRBV28 combines with J gene TRBJ2-7; the tabulated D call, TRBD1, remains unverified against the DNA. The CDR3 extends over 15 residues, inclusive of both ends. CDR1 and CDR2 from the germline V gene are MDHEN and SYDVKM.

CDR3 bases: TGTGCCAGCAGCCCAAGGGGCGGACAGGAAAATTCACCCCTCCACTTT. Its translation: CASSPRGGQENSPLHF. The genes are TRBV5-6 and TRBJ1-6; 7 nucleotides match TRBD1. Germline V lookup: CDR1 SGHDT, CDR2 YYEEEE. There are 16 residues in the CDR3. V was clipped by 4 bases and J by 7 bases; unmatched bases: 11.

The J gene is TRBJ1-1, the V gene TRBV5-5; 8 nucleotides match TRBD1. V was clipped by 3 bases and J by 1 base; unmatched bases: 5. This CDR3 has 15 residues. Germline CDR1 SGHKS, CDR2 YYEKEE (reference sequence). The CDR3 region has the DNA TGTGCCAGCAGCTCATCCGGGACAGGGAACACTGAAGCTTTCTTT. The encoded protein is CASSSSGTGNTEAFF.

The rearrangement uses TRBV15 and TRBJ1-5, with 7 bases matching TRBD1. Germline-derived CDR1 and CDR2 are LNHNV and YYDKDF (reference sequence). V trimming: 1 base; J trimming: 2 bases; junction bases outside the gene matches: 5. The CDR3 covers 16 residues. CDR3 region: CATSRGDRVGNQPQHF. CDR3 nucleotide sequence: TGTGCCACCAGCAGAGGAGACAGGGTAGGCAATCAGCCCCAGCATTTT.

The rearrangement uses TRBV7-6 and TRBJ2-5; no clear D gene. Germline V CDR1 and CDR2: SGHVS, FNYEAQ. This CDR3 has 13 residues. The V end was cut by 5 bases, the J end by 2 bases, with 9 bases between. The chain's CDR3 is CASSQTPQETQYF. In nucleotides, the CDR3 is TGTGCCAGCAGCCAGACTCCTCAAGAGACCCAGTACTTC.

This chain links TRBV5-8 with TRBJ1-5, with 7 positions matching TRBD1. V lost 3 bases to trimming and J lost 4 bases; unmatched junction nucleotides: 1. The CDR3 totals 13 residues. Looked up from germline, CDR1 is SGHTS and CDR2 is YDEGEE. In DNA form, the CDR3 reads TGTGCCAGCAGCTCGACAGGGAATCAGCCCCAGCATTTT. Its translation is CASSSTGNQPQHF.

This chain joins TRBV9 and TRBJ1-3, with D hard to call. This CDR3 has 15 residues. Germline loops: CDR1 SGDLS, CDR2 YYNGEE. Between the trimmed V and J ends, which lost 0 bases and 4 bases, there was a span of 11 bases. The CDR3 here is CASSVDLGGGNTIYF. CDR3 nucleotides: TGTGCCAGCAGCGTAGATCTGGGAGGAGGAAACACCATATATTTT.

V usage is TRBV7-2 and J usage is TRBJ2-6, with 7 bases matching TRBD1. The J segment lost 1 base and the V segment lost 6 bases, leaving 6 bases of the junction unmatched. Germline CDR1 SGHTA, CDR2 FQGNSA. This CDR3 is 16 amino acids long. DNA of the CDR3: TGTGCCAGCAGTCCGGACAGGTTGTCTGGGGCCAACGTCCTGACTTTC. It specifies CASSPDRLSGANVLTF.

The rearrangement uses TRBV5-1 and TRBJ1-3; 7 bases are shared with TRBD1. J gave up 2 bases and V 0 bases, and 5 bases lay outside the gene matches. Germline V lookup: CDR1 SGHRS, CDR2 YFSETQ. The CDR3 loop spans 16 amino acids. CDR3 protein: CASSLVTGNTGNTIYF. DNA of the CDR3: TGCGCCAGCAGCTTGGTGACAGGGAACACTGGAAACACCATATATTTT.

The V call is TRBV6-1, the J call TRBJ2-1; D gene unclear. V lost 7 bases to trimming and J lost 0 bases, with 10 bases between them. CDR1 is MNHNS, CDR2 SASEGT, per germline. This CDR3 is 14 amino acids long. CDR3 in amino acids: CASMLASSYNEQFF. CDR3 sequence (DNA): TGTGCCAGCATGCTCGCTAGCTCCTACAATGAGCAGTTCTTC.

The CDR3 loop is CASSARDTDTQYF. CDR3 sequence (DNA): TGTGCCAGCAGTGCGCGGGACACAGATACGCAGTATTTT. V and J are TRBV6-4 and TRBJ2-3; a possible D gene is TRBD2 (6 bases). This CDR3 is 13 amino acids long. Germline-derived CDR1 and CDR2 are MRHNA and SNTAGT. Trimming removed 4 bases from V and 2 bases from J, with 7 bases in between.

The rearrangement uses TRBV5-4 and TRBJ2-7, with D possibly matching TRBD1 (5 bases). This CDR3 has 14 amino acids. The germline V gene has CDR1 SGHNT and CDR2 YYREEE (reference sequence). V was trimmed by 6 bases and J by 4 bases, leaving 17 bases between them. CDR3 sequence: CASMSQETHYEQYF. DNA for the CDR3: TGTGCCAGCATGTCACAGGAAACTCATTACGAGCAGTACTTC.

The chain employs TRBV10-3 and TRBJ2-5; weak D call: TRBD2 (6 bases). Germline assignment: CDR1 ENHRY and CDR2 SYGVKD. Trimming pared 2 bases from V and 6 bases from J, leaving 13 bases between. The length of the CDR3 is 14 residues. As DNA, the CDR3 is TGTGCCATCAGTGAGAGACTAGATCGACAGACCCAGTACTTC. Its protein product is CAISERLDRQTQYF.

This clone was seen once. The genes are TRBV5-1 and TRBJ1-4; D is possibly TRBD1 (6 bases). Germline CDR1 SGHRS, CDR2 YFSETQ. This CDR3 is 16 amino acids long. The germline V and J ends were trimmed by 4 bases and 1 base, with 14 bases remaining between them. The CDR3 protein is CASSRGASVTNEKLFF. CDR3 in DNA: TGCGCCAGCAGCCGGGGGGCGTCGGTAACTAATGAAAAACTGTTTTTT.

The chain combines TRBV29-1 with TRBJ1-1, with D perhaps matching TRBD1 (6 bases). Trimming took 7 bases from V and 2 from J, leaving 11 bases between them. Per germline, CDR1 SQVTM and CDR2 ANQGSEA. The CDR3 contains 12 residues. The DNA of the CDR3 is TGCAGCGCTGGACAGCTAAACACTGAAGCTTTCTTT. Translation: CSAGQLNTEAFF.

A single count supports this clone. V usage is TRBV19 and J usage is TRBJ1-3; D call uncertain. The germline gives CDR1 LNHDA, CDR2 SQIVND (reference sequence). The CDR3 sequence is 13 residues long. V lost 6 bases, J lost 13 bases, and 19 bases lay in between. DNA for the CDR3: TGTGCCAGTAGCCGAATCGACGCACCCGGGATATATTTT. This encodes CASSRIDAPGIYF.

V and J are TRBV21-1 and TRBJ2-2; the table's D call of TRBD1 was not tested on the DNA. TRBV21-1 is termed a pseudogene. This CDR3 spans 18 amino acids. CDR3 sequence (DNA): TGTGCCAGCAGCAATCAAGCAGGCAGTTCATTCTTCACCGGGGAGCTGTTTTTT. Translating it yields CASSNQAGSSFFTGELFF.

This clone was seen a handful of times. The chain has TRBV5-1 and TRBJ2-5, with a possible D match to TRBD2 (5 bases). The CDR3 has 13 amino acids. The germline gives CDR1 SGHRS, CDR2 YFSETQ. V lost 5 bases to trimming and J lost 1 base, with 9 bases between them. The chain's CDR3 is CASRADSQETQYF. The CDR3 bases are TGCGCCAGCAGAGCGGACTCCCAAGAGACCCAGTACTTC.

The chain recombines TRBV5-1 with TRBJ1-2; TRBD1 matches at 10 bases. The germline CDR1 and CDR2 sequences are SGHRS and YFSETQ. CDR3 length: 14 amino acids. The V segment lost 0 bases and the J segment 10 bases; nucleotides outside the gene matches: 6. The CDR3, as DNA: TGCGCCAGCAGCTTGGGGGGGACAGGGGCTGACTACACCTTC. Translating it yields CASSLGGTGADYTF.

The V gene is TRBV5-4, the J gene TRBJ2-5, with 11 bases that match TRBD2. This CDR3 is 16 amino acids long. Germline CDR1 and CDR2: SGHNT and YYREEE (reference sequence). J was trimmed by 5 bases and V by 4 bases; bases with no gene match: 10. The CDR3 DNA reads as TGTGCCAGCAGCCCAGAAATTAGCGGGAGGGAGGAGACCCAGTACTTC. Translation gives CASSPEISGREETQYF.

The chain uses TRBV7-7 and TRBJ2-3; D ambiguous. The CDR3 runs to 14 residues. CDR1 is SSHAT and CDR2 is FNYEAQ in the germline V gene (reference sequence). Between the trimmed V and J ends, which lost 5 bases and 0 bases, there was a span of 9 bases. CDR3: CASSITGSTDTQYF. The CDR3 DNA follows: TGTGCCAGCAGCATTACCGGGAGCACAGATACGCAGTATTTT.